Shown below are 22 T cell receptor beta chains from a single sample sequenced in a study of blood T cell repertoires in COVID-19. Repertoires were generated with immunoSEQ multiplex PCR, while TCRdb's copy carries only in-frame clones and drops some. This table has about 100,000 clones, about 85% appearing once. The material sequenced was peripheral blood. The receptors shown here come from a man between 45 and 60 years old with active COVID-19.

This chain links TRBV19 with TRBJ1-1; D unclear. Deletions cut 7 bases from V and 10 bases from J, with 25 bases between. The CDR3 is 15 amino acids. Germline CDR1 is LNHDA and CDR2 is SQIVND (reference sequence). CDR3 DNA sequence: TGTGCCAGTACCATGGGTGGGCAGACCCTATCAGGAGCTTTCTTT. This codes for CASTMGGQTLSGAFF.

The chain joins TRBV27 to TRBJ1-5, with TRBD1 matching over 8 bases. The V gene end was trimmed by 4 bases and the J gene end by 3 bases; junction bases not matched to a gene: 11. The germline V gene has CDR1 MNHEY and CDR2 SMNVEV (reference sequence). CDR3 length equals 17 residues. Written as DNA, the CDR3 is TGTGCCAGCAGTTCCCAACAGGGGGTTCCTGACAATCAGCCCCAGCATTTT. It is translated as CASSSQQGVPDNQPQHF.

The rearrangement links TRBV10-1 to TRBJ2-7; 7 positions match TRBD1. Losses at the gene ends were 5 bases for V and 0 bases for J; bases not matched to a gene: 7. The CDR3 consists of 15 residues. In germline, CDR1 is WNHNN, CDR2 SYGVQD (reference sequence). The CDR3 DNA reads TGCGCCAGCAGTCGAACAGGGGTGAGCTCCTACGAGCAGTACTTC. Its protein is CASSRTGVSSYEQYF.

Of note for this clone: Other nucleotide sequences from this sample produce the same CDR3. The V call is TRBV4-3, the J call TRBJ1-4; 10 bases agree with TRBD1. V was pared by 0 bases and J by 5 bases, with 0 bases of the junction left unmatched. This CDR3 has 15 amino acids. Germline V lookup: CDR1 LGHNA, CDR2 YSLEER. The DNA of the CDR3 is TGCGCCAGCAGCCAAGAGGGACAGGGGAATGAAAAACTGTTTTTT. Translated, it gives CASSQEGQGNEKLFF.

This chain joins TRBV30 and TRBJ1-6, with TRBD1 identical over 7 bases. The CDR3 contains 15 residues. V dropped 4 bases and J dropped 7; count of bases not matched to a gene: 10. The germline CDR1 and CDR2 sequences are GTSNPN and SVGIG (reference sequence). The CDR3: CAWMLPGQRNSPLHF. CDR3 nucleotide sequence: TGTGCCTGGATGTTGCCGGGACAGCGGAATTCACCCCTCCACTTT.

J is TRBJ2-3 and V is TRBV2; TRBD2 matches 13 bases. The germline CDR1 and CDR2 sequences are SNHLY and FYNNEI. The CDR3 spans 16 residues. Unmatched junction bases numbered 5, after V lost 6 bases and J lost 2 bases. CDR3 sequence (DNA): TGTGCCAGCAGGCCCGGGACTAGCGGGGACACAGATACGCAGTATTTT. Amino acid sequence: CASRPGTSGDTDTQYF.

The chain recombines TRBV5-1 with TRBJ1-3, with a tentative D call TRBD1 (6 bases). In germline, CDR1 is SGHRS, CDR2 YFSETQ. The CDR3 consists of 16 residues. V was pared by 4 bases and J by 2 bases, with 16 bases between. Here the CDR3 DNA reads TGCGCCAGCAGCACGGGACACTCGAACGCTGGAAACACCATATATTTT. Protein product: CASSTGHSNAGNTIYF. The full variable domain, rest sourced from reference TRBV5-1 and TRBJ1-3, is KAGVTQTPRYLIKTRGQQVTLSCSPISGHRSVSWYQQTPGQGLQFLFEYFSETQRNKGNFPGRFSGRQFSNSRSEMNVSTLELGDSALYLCASSTGHSNAGNTIYFGEGSWLTVV.

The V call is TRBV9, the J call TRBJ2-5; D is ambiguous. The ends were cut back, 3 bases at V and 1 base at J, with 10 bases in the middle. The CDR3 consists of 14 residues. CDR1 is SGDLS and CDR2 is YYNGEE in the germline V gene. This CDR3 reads CASSAPEAQETQYF. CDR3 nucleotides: TGTGCCAGCAGCGCCCCTGAGGCCCAAGAGACCCAGTACTTC.

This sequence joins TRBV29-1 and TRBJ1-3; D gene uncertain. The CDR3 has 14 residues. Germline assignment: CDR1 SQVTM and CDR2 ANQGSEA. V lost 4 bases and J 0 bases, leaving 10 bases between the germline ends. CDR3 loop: CSVVVRSSGNTIYF. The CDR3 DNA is TGCAGCGTTGTTGTCAGGTCCTCTGGAAACACCATATATTTT. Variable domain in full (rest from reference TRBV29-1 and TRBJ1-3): SAVISQKPSRDICQRGTSLTIQCQVDSQVTMMFWYRQQPGQSLTLIATANQGSEATYESGFVIDKFPISRPNLTFSTLTVSNMSPEDSSIYLCSVVVRSSGNTIYFGEGSWLTVV.

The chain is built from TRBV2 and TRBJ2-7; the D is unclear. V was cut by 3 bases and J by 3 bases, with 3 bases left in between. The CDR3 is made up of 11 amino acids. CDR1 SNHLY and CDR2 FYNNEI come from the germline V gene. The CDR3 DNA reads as TGTGCCAGCAGTGACGGCTACGAGCAGTACTTC. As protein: CASSDGYEQYF.

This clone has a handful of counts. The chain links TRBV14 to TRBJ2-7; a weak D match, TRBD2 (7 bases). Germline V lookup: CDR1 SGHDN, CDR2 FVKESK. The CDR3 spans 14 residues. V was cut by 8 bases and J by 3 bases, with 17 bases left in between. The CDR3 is CASSLLGGDYEQYF. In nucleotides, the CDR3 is TGTGCCAGCTCTTTACTAGGGGGGGACTACGAGCAGTACTTC.

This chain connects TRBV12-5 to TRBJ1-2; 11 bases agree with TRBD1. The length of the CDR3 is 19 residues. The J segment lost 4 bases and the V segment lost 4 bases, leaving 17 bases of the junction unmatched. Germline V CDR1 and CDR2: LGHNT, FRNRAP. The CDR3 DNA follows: TGTGCTAGTGGTTCCCTTGTCCTAGAACCGGGACAGGGGGGCTATGGCTACACCTTC. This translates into CASGSLVLEPGQGGYGYTF.

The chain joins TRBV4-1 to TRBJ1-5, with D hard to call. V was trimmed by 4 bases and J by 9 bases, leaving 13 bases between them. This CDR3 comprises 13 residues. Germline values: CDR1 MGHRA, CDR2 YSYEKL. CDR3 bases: TGCGCCAGCAGCCTATATCGGGGAGGGCCCCAGCATTTT. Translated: CASSLYRGGPQHF.

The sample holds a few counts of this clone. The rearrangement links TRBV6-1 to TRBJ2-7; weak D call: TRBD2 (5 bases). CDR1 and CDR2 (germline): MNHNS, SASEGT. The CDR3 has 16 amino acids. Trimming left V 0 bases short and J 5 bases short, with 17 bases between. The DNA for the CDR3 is TGTGCCAGCAGTGAAGCAATTCGGGTCCTGGGAGACGAGCAGTACTTC. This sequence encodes CASSEAIRVLGDEQYF.

The CDR3 DNA sequence: TGTGCCAGCAGCCCAGGTATAACTGAAGCTTTCTTT. This sequence encodes CASSPGITEAFF. The V call is TRBV6-5, the J call TRBJ1-1; D remains unclear. CDR1 is MNHEY and CDR2 is SVGAGI in the germline V gene. Trimming took 6 bases from V and 5 from J, leaving 10 bases between them. The CDR3 loop spans 12 amino acids.

CDR3 DNA: TGTGCCAGCAGCTTGGAAGCGGCGCAGTATTTT. This gives the protein CASSLEAAQYF. The J gene is TRBJ2-3, the V gene TRBV7-2, with D possibly being TRBD2 (5 bases). V lost 3 bases and J lost 10, with 8 bases in between. Germline-derived CDR1 and CDR2 are SGHTA and FQGNSA. The CDR3 spans 11 residues.

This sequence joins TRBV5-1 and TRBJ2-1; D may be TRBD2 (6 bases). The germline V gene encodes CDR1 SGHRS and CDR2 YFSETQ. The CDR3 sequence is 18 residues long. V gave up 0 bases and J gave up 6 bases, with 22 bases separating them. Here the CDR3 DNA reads TGCGCCAGCAGCTTGGGTGGTCCTCGGGCGGGGATGACCAATGAGCAGTTCTTC. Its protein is CASSLGGPRAGMTNEQFF. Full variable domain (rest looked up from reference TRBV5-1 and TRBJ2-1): KAGVTQTPRYLIKTRGQQVTLSCSPISGHRSVSWYQQTPGQGLQFLFEYFSETQRNKGNFPGRFSGRQFSNSRSEMNVSTLELGDSALYLCASSLGGPRAGMTNEQFFGPGTRLTVL.

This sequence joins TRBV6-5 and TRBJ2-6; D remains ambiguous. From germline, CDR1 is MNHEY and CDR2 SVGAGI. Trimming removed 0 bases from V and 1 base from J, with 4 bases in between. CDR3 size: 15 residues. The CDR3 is CASSYSESGANVLTF. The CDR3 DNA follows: TGTGCCAGCAGTTACTCCGAGTCTGGGGCCAACGTCCTGACTTTC.

The CDR3, as DNA: TGTGCCAGCAGCCAAGCCCCTAGCGGGGAGTACGAGCAGTACTTC. This gives the protein CASSQAPSGEYEQYF. The genes are TRBV3-1 (or the pseudogene TRBV3-2) and TRBJ2-7, with 9 bases lining up with TRBD2. The CDR3 totals 15 residues. Germline lookup yields CDR1 LGHDT and CDR2 YNNKEL (reference sequence). J gave up 4 bases and V 1 base, and 5 bases lay outside the gene matches.

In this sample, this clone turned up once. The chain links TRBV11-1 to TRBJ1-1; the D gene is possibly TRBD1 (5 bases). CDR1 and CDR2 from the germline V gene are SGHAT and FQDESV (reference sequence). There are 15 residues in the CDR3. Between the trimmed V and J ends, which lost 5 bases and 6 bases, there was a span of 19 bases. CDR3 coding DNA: TGTGCCAGCAGCCCCCCGGCCGGGGGAGCCTCTGAAGCTTTCTTT. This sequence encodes CASSPPAGGASEAFF.

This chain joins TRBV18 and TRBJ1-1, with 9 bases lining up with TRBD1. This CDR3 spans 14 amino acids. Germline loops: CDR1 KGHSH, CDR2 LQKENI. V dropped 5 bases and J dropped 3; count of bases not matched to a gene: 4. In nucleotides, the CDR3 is TGTGCCAGCTCATCACGACAGGGGGACACTGAAGCTTTCTTT. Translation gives CASSSRQGDTEAFF.

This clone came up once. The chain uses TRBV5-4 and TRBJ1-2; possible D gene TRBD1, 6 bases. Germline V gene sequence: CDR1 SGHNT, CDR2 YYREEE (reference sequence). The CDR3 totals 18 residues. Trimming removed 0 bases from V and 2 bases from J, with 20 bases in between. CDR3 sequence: CASSLGIRGRQDNYGYTF. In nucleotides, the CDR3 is TGTGCCAGCAGCTTGGGGATCAGGGGCCGCCAAGACAACTATGGCTACACCTTC. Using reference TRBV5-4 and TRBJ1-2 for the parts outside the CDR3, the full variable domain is ETGVTQSPTHLIKTRGQQVTLRCSSQSGHNTVSWYQQALGQGPQFIFQYYREEENGRGNFPPRFSGLQFPNYSSELNVNALELDDSALYLCASSLGIRGRQDNYGYTFGSGTRLTVV.